These T cell receptor beta chains were read from a single sample in a study of early T cells in non-severe SARS-CoV-2 infection. In TCRdb, the 5' RACE reads were re-called with MiXCR into one record per CDR3 protein. The table shows tens of thousands of distinct CDR3 sequences, with 10% to 15% occurring only once. Sequences were obtained from whole blood. The receptors shown here come from an adult who was a healthcare worker with PCR-confirmed SARS-CoV-2 infection or an uninfected control (not recorded which). The CDR3 runs from the conserved cysteine through the conserved F or W. Fields, in order: D gene, V gene, J gene, clone size, CDR3 protein, CDR3 DNA. The D gene is left open where the match is weak. Some rows mark clone size as missing; the rest say once, few, many or name a class of expanded clone.

>TRBD1|TRBV29-1|TRBJ1-2|few
CSVPPDRDYGYTF
TGCAGCGTTCCCCCAGACAGGGACTATGGCTACACCTTC
>-|TRBV27|TRBJ1-1|-
CASSLLGMSTEAFF
TGTGCCAGCAGTTTATTGGGTATGAGCACTGAAGCTTTCTTT
>-|TRBV12-3/TRBV12-4|TRBJ1-6|-
CASSPSDSPLHF
TGTGCCAGCAGTCCCTCTGATTCACCCCTCCACTTT
>-|TRBV30|TRBJ1-5|many
CAWSLGGNQPQHF
TGTGCCTGGAGTCTAGGGGGCAATCAGCCCCAGCATTTT
>TRBD2|TRBV5-4|TRBJ2-7|many
CASSLTSGKYEQYF
TGTGCCAGCAGCTTAACTAGCGGGAAATACGAGCAGTACTTC
>TRBD2|TRBV7-6|TRBJ2-5|-
CASSLNGLAGQETQYF
TGTGCCAGCAGCTTAAACGGACTAGCGGGACAAGAGACCCAGTACTTC
>TRBD2|TRBV12-3/TRBV12-4|TRBJ2-2|few
CASRSGGIKTGELFF
TGTGCCAGCCGTAGCGGGGGTATCAAAACCGGGGAGCTGTTTTTT
>-|TRBV30|TRBJ2-7|-
CAWRQGLNEQYF
TGTGCCTGGAGGCAGGGTTTGAACGAGCAGTACTTC
>-|TRBV27|TRBJ2-7|-
CASSFGVPYEQYF
TGTGCCAGCAGTTTTGGGGTCCCCTACGAGCAGTACTTC
>-|TRBV5-1|TRBJ2-1|few
CASSLVVGIGRGNEQFF
TGCGCCAGCAGCTTGGTGGTCGGGATCGGAAGGGGTAATGAGCAGTTCTTC
>-|TRBV7-8|TRBJ1-5|few
CASSQQGSNQPQHF
TGTGCCAGCAGCCAGCAGGGCAGCAATCAGCCCCAGCATTTT
>TRBD2|TRBV5-1|TRBJ2-1|few
CASSLAPGLAGNPYNEQFF
TGCGCCAGCAGCTTGGCCCCGGGACTAGCGGGGAACCCCTACAATGAGCAGTTCTTC
>TRBD1|TRBV27|TRBJ2-1|few
CASSSRQGNEQFF
TGTGCCAGCAGTTCTAGACAGGGGAATGAGCAGTTCTTC
>TRBD1|TRBV6-6|TRBJ1-2|-
CASSSISMTGGAGYGYTF
TGTGCCAGCAGTTCAATCAGCATGACAGGGGGCGCTGGCTATGGCTACACCTTC
>TRBD1|TRBV3-1|TRBJ2-7|many
CASSQELGTVSYEQYF
TGTGCCAGCAGCCAAGAGCTCGGGACAGTCTCCTACGAGCAGTACTTC
>-|TRBV7-2|TRBJ2-2|few
CASSLAQRATNTGELFF
TGTGCCAGCAGCTTAGCGCAAAGGGCCACGAACACCGGGGAGCTGTTTTTT
>-|TRBV20-1|TRBJ2-3|many
CSAPDLRSTDTQYF
TGCAGTGCCCCGGACCTCAGGAGCACAGATACGCAGTATTTT
>TRBD1|TRBV12-3/TRBV12-4|TRBJ1-6|-
CASSLDRGTYNSPLHF
TGTGCCAGCAGTTTAGACAGGGGCACCTATAATTCACCCCTCCACTTT
>TRBD2|TRBV20-1|TRBJ2-3|few
CSGTWEASGRSNTQYF
TGCAGTGGGACTTGGGAGGCTAGCGGGAGATCTAATACGCAGTATTTT
>TRBD2|TRBV2|TRBJ2-2|many
CASSEQAGGFTGELFF
TGTGCCAGCAGTGAACAAGCGGGAGGTTTCACCGGGGAGCTGTTTTTT
>-|TRBV29-1|TRBJ1-5|few
CSVGPPGQPQHF
TGCAGCGTCGGGCCCCCCGGTCAGCCCCAGCATTTT
>-|TRBV6-2/TRBV6-3|TRBJ2-3|-
CASNRRDTDTQYF
TGTGCCAGCAATCGGAGAGACACAGATACGCAGTATTTT
>TRBD2|TRBV20-1|TRBJ2-5|-
CSAQGLVGEKEETQYF
TGCAGTGCGCAGGGACTAGTGGGAGAAAAAGAAGAGACCCAGTACTTC
>-|TRBV20-1|TRBJ1-1|many
CSARGPGSATEAFF
TGCAGTGCTAGAGGCCCCGGCTCGGCCACTGAAGCTTTCTTT
>-|TRBV6-1|TRBJ2-4|few
CASSEGRPYF
TGTGCCAGCAGTGAGGGGAGACCGTACTTC
>-|TRBV2|TRBJ2-3|-
CASSESLTDTQYF
TGTGCCAGCAGTGAATCGTTAACAGATACGCAGTATTTT
>-|TRBV7-9|TRBJ1-6|-
CASSLAGTPLDSPLHF
TGTGCCAGCAGCTTAGCCGGGACTCCCCTCGACTCACCCCTCCACTTT
>TRBD1|TRBV5-1|TRBJ2-7|few
CASSLGDRAYEQYF
TGCGCCAGCAGCTTGGGGGACAGGGCCTACGAGCAGTACTTC
>TRBD2|TRBV19|TRBJ2-1|-
CASSVAGGPYNEQFF
TGTGCCAGTAGTGTAGCGGGAGGGCCCTACAATGAGCAGTTCTTC
>TRBD2|TRBV4-1|TRBJ2-7|many
CASSQGRTSGDISYEQYF
TGCGCCAGCAGCCAAGGAAGGACTAGCGGAGATATCTCCTACGAGCAGTACTTC
>-|TRBV3-1|TRBJ1-6|few
CASSPAWNSYNSPLHF
TGTGCCAGCAGCCCTGCGTGGAACTCCTATAATTCACCCCTCCACTTT
>-|TRBV10-3|TRBJ1-2|many
CAITQWEGTNYGYTF
TGTGCCATCACCCAATGGGAGGGGACTAACTATGGCTACACCTTC
>-|TRBV19|TRBJ2-5|few
CASSRGLYETQYF
TGTGCCAGTAGTAGGGGACTCTATGAGACCCAGTACTTC
>TRBD2|TRBV7-9|TRBJ2-2|-
CASTPPRGMFTGELFF
TGTGCCAGCACCCCCCCGCGGGGGATGTTCACCGGGGAGCTGTTTTTT
>-|TRBV7-9|TRBJ1-5|many
CATQETGPYSNQPQHF
TGTGCCACCCAGGAGACAGGCCCATATAGCAATCAGCCCCAGCATTTT
>-|TRBV5-4|TRBJ2-7|-
CASSLQVPADEQYF
TGTGCCAGCAGCCTGCAGGTACCCGCCGACGAGCAGTACTTC
>-|TRBV27|TRBJ2-1|many
CASSQGTTRGEQFF
TGTGCCAGCAGTCAGGGGACTACACGCGGTGAGCAGTTCTTC
>TRBD2|TRBV20-1|TRBJ2-7|-
CSAYPGGRGYEQYF
TGCAGTGCTTACCCCGGCGGGAGGGGGTACGAGCAGTACTTC
>-|TRBV12-3/TRBV12-4|TRBJ1-1|-
CASSNGLSIQAFF
TGTGCCAGCAGTAACGGACTTTCCATCCAGGCTTTCTTT
>-|TRBV7-9|TRBJ2-3|many
CASSLTRGTDTQYF
TGTGCCAGCAGCTTAACTCGGGGCACAGATACGCAGTATTTT
>-|TRBV7-2|TRBJ2-3|-
CASSLFTSTDTQYF
TGTGCCAGCAGCTTATTCACGAGCACAGATACGCAGTATTTT
>-|TRBV2|TRBJ1-6|-
CASSDEGPHGNSPLHF
TGTGCCAGCAGTGACGAGGGACCTCATGGAAATTCACCCCTCCACTTT
>-|TRBV7-2|TRBJ2-3|-
CASSLFSAITDTQYF
TGTGCCAGCAGCTTATTTAGCGCTATCACAGATACGCAGTATTTT
>TRBD1|TRBV19|TRBJ1-5|many
CASSAGTGFQPQHF
TGTGCCAGTAGTGCCGGGACAGGATTTCAGCCCCAGCATTTT
>-|TRBV6-6|TRBJ2-3|-
CASSYPRGADTQYF
TGTGCCAGCAGTTACCCGCGCGGCGCAGATACGCAGTATTTT
>-|TRBV24-1|TRBJ2-1|-
CATSDWGGSSYNEQFF
TGTGCCACCAGTGATTGGGGCGGTAGCTCCTACAATGAGCAGTTCTTC